Reported below is one T cell receptor beta chain. Antigen: not known. The junction differs from germline at one of its ends, possibly a read error. The data were produced by immunoSEQ multiplex PCR, yet TCRdb's version contains in-frame clones alone and is incomplete. Its clone listing holds over 140,000 clones. The CDR3 has 16 residues. CDR1 SGDLS and CDR2 YYNGEE come from the germline V gene. These data originate in a study of T cell responses to AZD1222 COVID-19 vaccine. Study findings and constraints: There were vaccine-associated CD4 TCRs across spike, dominant at 160-218 and 743-854.

The source material was peripheral blood. This chain connects TRBV9 to TRBJ2-4, with D hard to call. The sequence came from an adult in good health. CDR3 region: CASSTDTLPAKNIQYF. The CDR3 DNA sequence: TGTGCCAGCAGCACAGACACCCTACCCGCCAAAAACATTCAGTACTTT.